The 21 T cell receptor beta chains presented below share a single source sample, sequenced in a study of early T cells in non-severe SARS-CoV-2 infection (dated by TCRdb to 2020 to 2022). Library creation used 5' RACE. Sequencing relied on a NextSeq 500. The raw public data were reprocessed by TCRdb itself: fastp quality trimming at Q25, MiXCR clonotype calling, in-frame beta chains only. Every CDR3 protein is listed once, alongside the most common genes and DNA of its rows. Within this sample are about 33,000 distinct CDR3 sequences, with 5% of them counted one time only. The top ten hold approximately 14% of the sample. The specimen was whole blood. The receptors originated from an adult who was a healthcare worker with PCR-confirmed SARS-CoV-2 infection or an uninfected control (not recorded which).

The table lists this clonotype with many counts. The chain is built from TRBV5-1 and TRBJ2-2, with no clear D. Germline CDR1 reads SGHRS; CDR2 reads YFSETQ. V was pared by 0 bases and J by 4 bases, with 10 bases between. The CDR3 sequence is 15 residues long. The CDR3 sequence is CASSLDVSSTGELFF. In nucleotides, the CDR3 is TGCGCCAGCAGCTTGGACGTCTCCTCCACCGGGGAGCTGTTTTTT.

This clonotype has only a few counts. The chain links TRBV14 to TRBJ1-3; D is unresolved. V was trimmed by 1 base and J by 4 bases, leaving 5 bases between them. CDR3 size: 13 residues. CDR1 is SGHDN, CDR2 FVKESK, per germline. The CDR3 bases are TGTGCCAGCAGCCAAGTGCTGGGAAACACCATATATTTT. This codes for CASSQVLGNTIYF. Variable domain in full (rest from reference TRBV14 and TRBJ1-3): EAGVTQFPSHSVIEKGQTVTLRCDPISGHDNLYWYRRVMGKEIKFLLHFVKESKQDESGMPNNRFLAERTGGTYSTLKVQPAELEDSGVYFCASSQVLGNTIYFGEGSWLTVV.

This clonotype was observed at least ten times. The chain links TRBV11-3 to TRBJ2-1; 8 bases match TRBD2. The V gene's germline CDR1 is SGHNT and CDR2 YENEEA. Germline trimming cut 0 bases from V and 7 bases from J; bases unmatched to any gene: 14. The CDR3 is 18 residues long. The CDR3 sequence is CASSLDGTRHHDKNEQFF. The DNA of the CDR3 is TGTGCCAGCAGCTTAGATGGGACTAGACATCATGATAAGAATGAGCAGTTCTTC.

This clonotype was recorded at least ten times. This chain joins TRBV20-1 and TRBJ2-1; D might be TRBD2 (6 bases). The CDR3 has 13 amino acids. V lost 5 bases and J lost 6, with 14 bases in between. Germline CDR1 DFQATT, CDR2 SNEGSKA (reference sequence). The CDR3 nucleotides read TGCAGTGCTTTTCTCGGGAGTAGCAATGAGCAGTTCTTC. It translates to CSAFLGSSNEQFF.

The chain employs TRBV5-4 and TRBJ2-7, with 7 bases that match TRBD1. The CDR3 loop spans 13 amino acids. V lost 3 bases, J lost 5 bases, and 5 bases stayed unmatched. Germline-derived CDR1 and CDR2 are SGHNT and YYREEE (reference sequence). CDR3 in amino acids: CASSSDRPHEQYF. For the CDR3, the DNA is TGTGCCAGCAGCTCGGACAGGCCCCACGAGCAGTACTTC.

The chain carries TRBV5-1 and TRBJ1-1; 8 bases fit TRBD1. Trimming cost V 3 bases and J 4 bases; bases outside gene matches: 5. This CDR3 comprises 14 residues. Germline CDR1 reads SGHRS; CDR2 reads YFSETQ. The CDR3 sequence: CASSSNTGGTEAFF. The CDR3 DNA reads as TGCGCCAGCAGCTCCAATACAGGGGGCACTGAAGCTTTCTTT.

The J gene is TRBJ2-7, the V gene TRBV28; the D is unclear. Trimming stripped 9 bases from V and 8 bases from J, with 14 bases between. The CDR3 runs to 11 residues. Germline V gene lookup returns CDR1 MDHEN and CDR2 SYDVKM. CDR3 residues: CASPGEGKQYF. The CDR3 bases are TGTGCCAGTCCTGGGGAAGGCAAGCAGTACTTC.

The V gene is TRBV20-1, the J gene TRBJ2-1; 10 nucleotides match TRBD1. CDR1 is DFQATT, CDR2 SNEGSKA, per germline (reference sequence). The CDR3 runs to 14 residues. With 5 bases clipped from V and 7 bases from J, the junction kept 8 bases outside the gene matches. The CDR3 DNA is TGCAGTGCTTCCGCCGGGACAGGGGTGAATGAGCAGTTCTTC. Protein: CSASAGTGVNEQFF.

The V gene is TRBV3-1, the J gene TRBJ2-3; possible D gene TRBD1, 5 bases. Per the germline V gene, CDR1 is LGHDT and CDR2 is YNNKEL (reference sequence). The CDR3 contains 17 residues. V lost 0 bases to trimming and J lost 1 base, with 14 bases between them. The CDR3 nucleotides read TGTGCCAGCAGCCAAGAGGGGCAACCCCTCGGCACAGATACGCAGTATTTT. As protein: CASSQEGQPLGTDTQYF.

This clonotype was recorded many times. This chain joins TRBV6-2 or TRBV6-3 and TRBJ2-3; 8 nucleotides agree with TRBD1. CDR1 and CDR2 from the germline V gene are MNHEY and SVGEGT. CDR3 length equals 22 residues. Trimming cost V 2 bases and J 2 bases; bases outside gene matches: 24. The CDR3 coding sequence is TGTGCCAGCAGTTACCCTACAACATTTCACCGACAGGGGCGAAAGGACACAGATACGCAGTATTTT. It codes for CASSYPTTFHRQGRKDTDTQYF.

In the case of this clonotype: Since a much larger clone is just one base distant, this may be a read error. The chain is built from TRBV5-6 and TRBJ2-2; perhaps TRBD2 as D (7 bases). The CDR3 contains 17 residues. Germline CDR1 is SGHDT and CDR2 is YYEEEE. The CDR3 sequence is CASSPGGGTPAGRDLFF. CDR3 bases: TGTGCCAGCAGCCCGGGGGGCGGGACACCCGCTGGCCGGGATCTGTTTTTT.

Ten or more counts support this clonotype. The chain joins TRBV5-4 to TRBJ1-2, with D maybe TRBD1 (6 bases). Germline lookup yields CDR1 SGHNT and CDR2 YYREEE (reference sequence). Trimming left V 4 bases short and J 3 bases short, with 16 bases between. The CDR3 runs to 15 residues. The CDR3 DNA reads TGTGCCAGCAGCCCGAGTGGGGGGGCCCACTATGGCTACACCTTC. Protein product: CASSPSGGAHYGYTF.

Ten or more counts support this clonotype. V and J are TRBV29-1 and TRBJ1-1; no reliable D call. Germline V CDR1 and CDR2: SQVTM, ANQGSEA. Between the trimmed V and J ends, which lost 4 bases and 7 bases, there was a span of 16 bases. This CDR3 is 13 amino acids long. The CDR3 here is CSVGPGQALEAFF. CDR3 sequence (DNA): TGCAGCGTTGGACCCGGGCAGGCCCTTGAAGCTTTCTTT. The variable domain in full, completed from reference TRBV29-1 and TRBJ1-1, reads SAVISQKPSRDICQRGTSLTIQCQVDSQVTMMFWYRQQPGQSLTLIATANQGSEATYESGFVIDKFPISRPNLTFSTLTVSNMSPEDSSIYLCSVGPGQALEAFFGQGTRLTVV.

This clonotype occurred many times. The chain is built from TRBV27 and TRBJ1-1, with D unresolved. The CDR3 is 13 residues long. Trimming left V 4 bases short and J 4 bases short, with 10 bases between. Germline V gives CDR1 MNHEY, CDR2 SMNVEV (reference sequence). Here the CDR3 reads CASSSGVVTEAFF. The CDR3 DNA reads as TGTGCCAGCAGTTCCGGGGTGGTCACTGAAGCTTTCTTT.

This clonotype was seen a handful of times. The CDR3 is CASSQVGGAFPQETQYF. The CDR3 DNA reads TGCGCCAGCAGCCAAGTTGGGGGGGCCTTCCCACAAGAGACCCAGTACTTC. The rearrangement joins TRBV4-1 to TRBJ2-5; D possibly corresponds to TRBD2 (7 bases). V shed 1 base and J shed 2 bases, with 17 bases lying between them. This CDR3 contains 17 residues. CDR1 and CDR2 from the germline V gene are MGHRA and YSYEKL.

The chain carries TRBV10-2 and TRBJ2-2; no clear D gene. The CDR3 runs 15 residues. V was pared by 6 bases and J by 3 bases, with 14 bases between. Germline V gives CDR1 WSHSY, CDR2 SAAADI. The CDR3 reads CASRDEWGYTGELFF. DNA for the CDR3: TGCGCCAGCAGGGACGAATGGGGATACACCGGGGAGCTGTTTTTT.

In this sample, this clonotype turned up a few times. The chain uses TRBV11-1 and TRBJ2-2, with unresolved D. V was shortened by 7 bases and J by 1 base, with 1 base between the two germline ends. Germline values: CDR1 SGHAT, CDR2 FQDESV (reference sequence). CDR3 size: 11 residues. The CDR3 region is CASKNTGELFF. In DNA, the CDR3 is TGTGCCAGCAAGAACACCGGGGAGCTGTTTTTT.

This clonotype was observed a few times. The chain joins TRBV19 to TRBJ2-5; D possibly uses TRBD1 or TRBD2 (5 bases each). Germline lookup yields CDR1 LNHDA and CDR2 SQIVND (reference sequence). Trimming took off 1 base at V and 4 bases at J, with 10 bases between the two ends. CDR3 length equals 14 residues. As DNA, the CDR3 is TGTGCCAGTAGTATAGTGGCAGGGAGAGAGACCCAGTACTTC. As protein: CASSIVAGRETQYF.

This clonotype was found many times. The chain carries TRBV20-1 and TRBJ2-4; D is uncertain. The CDR3 has 13 amino acids. Per germline, CDR1 DFQATT and CDR2 SNEGSKA (reference sequence). Deletions cut 6 bases from V and 7 bases from J, with 16 bases between. This chain's CDR3 is CSALPLVLNIQYF. In nucleotides, the CDR3 is TGCAGTGCCCTCCCCCTCGTATTGAACATTCAGTACTTC.

This clonotype showed up just a few times. This chain connects TRBV4-2 to TRBJ1-5; D gene uncertain. Germline loops: CDR1 LGHNA, CDR2 YNFKEQ. Between the trimmed V and J ends, which lost 0 bases and 7 bases, there was a span of 10 bases. This CDR3 spans 14 amino acids. CDR3 bases: TGTGCCAGCAGCCAAGATGCTGAAAAGCAGCCCCAGCATTTT. Protein product: CASSQDAEKQPQHF.

This clonotype is termed medium-sized. The chain is built from TRBV7-9 and TRBJ2-3, with TRBD2 as a possible D gene (5 bases). Germline lookup yields CDR1 SEHNR and CDR2 FQNEAQ (reference sequence). CDR3 length: 14 residues. The V end was cut by 3 bases, the J end by 4 bases, with 11 bases between. Here the CDR3 reads CASSFLARSDTQYF. CDR3 coding DNA: TGTGCCAGCAGCTTTTTAGCGCGCTCAGATACGCAGTATTTT.